The 5 T cell receptor beta chains presented below share a single source sample, sequenced in a study of cytomegalovirus exposure and HLA in healthy donors. TCRdb's table, derived via immunoSEQ multiplex PCR, lists solely in-frame clones and lacks some. The repertoire holds about 250,000 clones, more than 85% seen once, with about 12% in the top ten. Material: PBMCs. These receptors all come from a man aged 18 to 35 in good health and CMV-seropositive.

V and J are TRBV18 and TRBJ1-1; 8 positions match TRBD1. Germline CDR1 is KGHSH and CDR2 is LQKENI. The CDR3 spans 13 residues. V gave up 6 bases and J gave up 11 bases; unmatched junction bases: 11. The CDR3 region has the DNA TGTGCCAGCTCGTCAACGCCTCAGGGGGCGGCTTTCTTT. Translating gives CASSSTPQGAAFF.

V usage is TRBV27 and J usage is TRBJ2-6, with 7 bases fitting TRBD1. CDR1 is MNHEY, CDR2 SMNVEV, per germline (reference sequence). This CDR3 has 17 residues. After removal of 5 bases from V and 3 bases from J, the junction contained 10 bases not matched to a gene. The CDR3 here is CASSPSEGQFGANVLTF. The CDR3, as DNA: TGTGCCAGCAGTCCCTCAGAGGGACAGTTTGGGGCCAACGTCCTGACTTTC.

CDR3 coding DNA: TGTGCCAGCAGTTTAAAGAGGTCTGGCTACACCTTC. It translates to CASSLKRSGYTF. V gene TRBV28 combines with J gene TRBJ1-2; no definite D call. CDR3 length: 12 amino acids. Germline V gene lookup returns CDR1 MDHEN and CDR2 SYDVKM. Trimming pared 2 bases from V and 7 bases from J, leaving 8 bases between.

V usage is TRBV7-7 and J usage is TRBJ2-1; 9 bases are a match to TRBD1. Per the germline V gene, CDR1 is SSHAT and CDR2 is FNYEAQ (reference sequence). After removal of 5 bases from V and 8 bases from J, the junction contained 4 bases not matched to a gene. The CDR3 runs to 13 residues. The DNA of the CDR3 is TGTGCCAGCAGCGAGGACAGGGGTTATGAGCAGTTCTTC. Amino acids: CASSEDRGYEQFF.

The chain has TRBV7-3 and TRBJ2-1; perhaps TRBD1 as D (6 bases). Trimming took 5 bases from V and 12 from J, leaving 11 bases between them. The CDR3 runs to 11 residues. CDR1 SGHTA and CDR2 FQGTGA come from the germline V gene. In DNA, the CDR3 is TGTGCCAGCAGCCCCGGACAGCGGCAGTTCTTC. Translated: CASSPGQRQFF.